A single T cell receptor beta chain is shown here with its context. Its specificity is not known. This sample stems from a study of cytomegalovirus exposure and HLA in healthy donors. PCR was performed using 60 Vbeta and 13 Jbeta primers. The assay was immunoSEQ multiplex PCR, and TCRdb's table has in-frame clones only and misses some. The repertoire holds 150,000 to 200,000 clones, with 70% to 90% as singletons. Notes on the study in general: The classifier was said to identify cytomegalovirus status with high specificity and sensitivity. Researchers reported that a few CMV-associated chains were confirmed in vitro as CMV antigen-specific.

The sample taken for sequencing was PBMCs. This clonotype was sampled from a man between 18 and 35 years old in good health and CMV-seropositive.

The CDR3 DNA reads TGTGCCATCAGTGAGCCTAGCGGGGGGCGACACTCCTACGAGCAGTACTTC. This sequence encodes CAISEPSGGRHSYEQYF. The V call is TRBV10-3, the J call TRBJ2-7; 11 bases align to TRBD2. Germline lookup yields CDR1 ENHRY and CDR2 SYGVKD. CDR3 length equals 17 residues. V was clipped by 2 bases and J by 0 bases; unmatched bases: 6.